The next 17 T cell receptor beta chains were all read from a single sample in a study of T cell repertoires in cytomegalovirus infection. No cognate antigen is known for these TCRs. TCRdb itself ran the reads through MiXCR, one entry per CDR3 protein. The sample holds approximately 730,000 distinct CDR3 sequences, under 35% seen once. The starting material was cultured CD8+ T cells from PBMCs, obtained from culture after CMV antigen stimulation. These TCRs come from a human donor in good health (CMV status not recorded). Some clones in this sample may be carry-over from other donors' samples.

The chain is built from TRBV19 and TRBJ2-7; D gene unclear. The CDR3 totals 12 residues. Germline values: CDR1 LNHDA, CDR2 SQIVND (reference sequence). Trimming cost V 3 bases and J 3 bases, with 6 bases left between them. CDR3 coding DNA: TGTGCCAGTAGTATTGGCAGCTACGAGCAGTACGTC. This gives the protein CASSIGSYEQYV.

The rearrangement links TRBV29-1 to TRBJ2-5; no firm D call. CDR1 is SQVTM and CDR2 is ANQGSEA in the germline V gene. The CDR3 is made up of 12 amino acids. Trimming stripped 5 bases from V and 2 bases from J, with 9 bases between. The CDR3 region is CSVRLFQETQYF. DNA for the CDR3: TGCAGCGTTAGACTCTTTCAAGAGACCCAGTACTTC.

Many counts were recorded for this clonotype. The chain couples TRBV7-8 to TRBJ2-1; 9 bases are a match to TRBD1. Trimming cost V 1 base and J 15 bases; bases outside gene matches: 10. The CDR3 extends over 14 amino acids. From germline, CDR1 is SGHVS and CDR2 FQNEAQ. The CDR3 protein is CASSLVDTGTGTFF. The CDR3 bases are TGTGCCAGCAGCTTAGTTGATACCGGGACAGGGACGTTCTTC. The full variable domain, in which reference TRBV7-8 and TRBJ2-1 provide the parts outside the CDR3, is GAGVSQSPRYKVAKRGQDVALRCDPISGHVSLFWYQQALGQGPEFLTYFQNEAQLDKSGLPSDRFFAERPEGSVSTLKIQRTQQEDSAVYLCASSLVDTGTGTFFGPGTRLTVL.

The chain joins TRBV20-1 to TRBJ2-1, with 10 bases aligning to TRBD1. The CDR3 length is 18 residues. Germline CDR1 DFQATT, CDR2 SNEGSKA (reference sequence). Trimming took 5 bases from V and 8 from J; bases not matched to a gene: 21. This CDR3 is CSARGTTRDRGAWDEQFF. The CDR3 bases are TGCAGTGCTCGTGGGACTACTAGGGACAGGGGTGCATGGGATGAGCAGTTCTTC.

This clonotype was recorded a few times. Here the CDR3 DNA reads TGCAGCGTCCGGGACCGATGGTCCTACGAGCAGTACTTC. Its translation is CSVRDRWSYEQYF. The chain is built from TRBV29-1 and TRBJ2-7, with D perhaps matching TRBD1 or TRBD2 (5 bases each). CDR1 is SQVTM, CDR2 ANQGSEA, per germline. V was clipped by 6 bases and J by 1 base, with 13 bases between them. The CDR3 has 13 amino acids.

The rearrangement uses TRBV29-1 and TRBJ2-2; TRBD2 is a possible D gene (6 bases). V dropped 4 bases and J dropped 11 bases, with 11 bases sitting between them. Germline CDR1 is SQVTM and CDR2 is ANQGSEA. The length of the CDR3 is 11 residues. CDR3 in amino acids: CSVAREHELFF. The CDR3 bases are TGCAGCGTTGCCCGGGAGCACGAGCTGTTTTTT.

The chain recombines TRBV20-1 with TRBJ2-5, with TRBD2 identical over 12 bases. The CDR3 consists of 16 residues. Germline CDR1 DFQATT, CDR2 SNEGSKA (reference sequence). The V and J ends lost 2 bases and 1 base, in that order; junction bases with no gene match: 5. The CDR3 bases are TGCAGTGCTAGACCTCGACTAGCGGGGGCCCAAGAGACCCAGTACTTC. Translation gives CSARPRLAGAQETQYF.

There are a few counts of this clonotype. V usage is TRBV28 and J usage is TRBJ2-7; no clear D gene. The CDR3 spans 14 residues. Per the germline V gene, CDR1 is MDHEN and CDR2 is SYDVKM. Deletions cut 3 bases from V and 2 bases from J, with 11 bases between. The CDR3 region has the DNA TGTGCCAGCAGTTTGCCATCCCAACCCTACGAGCAGTACGTC. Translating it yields CASSLPSQPYEQYV.

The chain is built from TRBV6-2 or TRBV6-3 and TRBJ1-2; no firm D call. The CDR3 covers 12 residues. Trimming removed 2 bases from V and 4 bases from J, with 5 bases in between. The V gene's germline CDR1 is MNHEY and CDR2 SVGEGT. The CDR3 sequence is CASSYNSYGYTF. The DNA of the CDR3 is TGTGCCAGCAGTTACAACAGCTATGGCTACACCTTC.

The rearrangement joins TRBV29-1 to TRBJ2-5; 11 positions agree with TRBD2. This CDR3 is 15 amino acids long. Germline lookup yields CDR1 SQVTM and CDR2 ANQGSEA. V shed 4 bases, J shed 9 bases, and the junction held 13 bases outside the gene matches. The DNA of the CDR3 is TGCAGCGTTGCCTCTCTAGCGGGGGGCCGCCCGGCCCAGTACTTC. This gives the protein CSVASLAGGRPAQYF.

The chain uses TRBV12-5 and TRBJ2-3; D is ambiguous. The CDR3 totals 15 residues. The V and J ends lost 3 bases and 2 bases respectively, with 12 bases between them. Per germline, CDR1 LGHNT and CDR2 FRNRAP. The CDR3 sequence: CASGFIERTTDTQYF. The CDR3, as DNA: TGTGCTAGTGGTTTTATCGAGAGGACCACAGATACGCAGTATTTT.

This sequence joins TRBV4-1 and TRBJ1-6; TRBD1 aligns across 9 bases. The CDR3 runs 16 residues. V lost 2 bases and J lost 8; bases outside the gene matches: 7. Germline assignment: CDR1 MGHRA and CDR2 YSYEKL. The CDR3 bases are TGCGCCAGCAGCCAACCTTGGACAGGGGATCATTCACCCCTCCACTTT. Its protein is CASSQPWTGDHSPLHF.

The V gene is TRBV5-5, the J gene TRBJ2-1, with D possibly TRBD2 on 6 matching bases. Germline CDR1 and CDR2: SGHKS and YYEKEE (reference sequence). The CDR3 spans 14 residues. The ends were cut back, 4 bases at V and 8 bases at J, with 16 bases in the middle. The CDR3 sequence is CASSLGEVGDEQFF. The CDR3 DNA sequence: TGTGCCAGCAGCCTAGGGGAGGTTGGCGATGAGCAGTTCTTC.

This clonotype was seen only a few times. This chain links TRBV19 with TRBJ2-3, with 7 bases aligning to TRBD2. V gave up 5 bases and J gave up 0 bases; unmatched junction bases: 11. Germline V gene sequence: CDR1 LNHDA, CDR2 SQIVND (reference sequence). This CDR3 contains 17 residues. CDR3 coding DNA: TGTGCCAGTAGTCATACCGGGGACTACCCTAGCACAGATACGCAGTATTTT. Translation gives CASSHTGDYPSTDTQYF.

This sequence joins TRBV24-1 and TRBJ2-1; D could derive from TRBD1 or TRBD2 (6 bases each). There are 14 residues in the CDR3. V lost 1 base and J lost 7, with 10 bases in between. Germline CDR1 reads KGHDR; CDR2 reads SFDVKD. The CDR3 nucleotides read TGTGCCACCAGTGATTTTGGGGGGCTGAATGAGCAGTTCTTC. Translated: CATSDFGGLNEQFF.

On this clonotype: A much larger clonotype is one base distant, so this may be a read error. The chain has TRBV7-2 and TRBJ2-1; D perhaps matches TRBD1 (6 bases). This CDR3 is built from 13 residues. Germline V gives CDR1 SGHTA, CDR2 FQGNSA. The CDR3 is CVSSLGTHNEQFF. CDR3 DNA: TGTGTCAGCAGCTTGGGGACACACAATGAGCAGTTCTTC. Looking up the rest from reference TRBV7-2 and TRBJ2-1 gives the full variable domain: GAGVSQSPSNKVTEKGKDVELRCDPISGHTALYWYRQSLGQGLEFLIYFQGNSAPDKSGLPSDRFSAERTGGSVSTLTIQRTQQEDSAVYLCVSSLGTHNEQFFGPGTRLTVL.

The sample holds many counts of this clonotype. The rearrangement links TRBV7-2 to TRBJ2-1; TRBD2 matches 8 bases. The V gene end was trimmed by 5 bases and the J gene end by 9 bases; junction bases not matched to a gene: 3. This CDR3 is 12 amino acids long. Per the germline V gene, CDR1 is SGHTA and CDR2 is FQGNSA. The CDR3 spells CASSQTSAEQFF. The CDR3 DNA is TGTGCCAGCAGCCAGACTAGCGCTGAGCAGTTCTTC.